This passage covers 23 T cell receptor beta chains from one sample sequenced in a study of cytomegalovirus exposure and HLA in healthy donors. The PCR ran on 60 Vbeta and 13 Jbeta primers. Repertoires were generated with immunoSEQ multiplex PCR, while TCRdb's copy carries only in-frame clones and drops some. The sample has just under 95,000 clones; under 80% are singletons. Sequencing used PBMCs. All receptors derive from a man in his fifties in good health and CMV-seropositive.

The chain carries TRBV29-1 and TRBJ1-1, with D perhaps TRBD1 (6 bases). The CDR3 totals 13 residues. Per the germline V gene, CDR1 is SQVTM and CDR2 is ANQGSEA. V lost 6 bases and J 1 base, leaving 12 bases between the germline ends. This chain's CDR3 is CSVVGAANTEAFF. The CDR3 DNA reads as TGCAGCGTGGTGGGGGCAGCGAACACTGAAGCTTTCTTT.

This clone came up once. This chain links TRBV6-6 with TRBJ1-6; TRBD1 is a possible D gene (5 bases). CDR1 and CDR2 from the germline V gene are MNHNY and SVGAGI (reference sequence). CDR3 size: 15 residues. V shed 5 bases and J shed 0 bases, with 8 bases lying between them. CDR3 bases: TGTGCCAGCAGTCTAACAGGCTCCTATAATTCACCCCTCCACTTT. It yields the protein CASSLTGSYNSPLHF.

The chain couples TRBV13 to TRBJ2-4, with D unclear. The germline V gene encodes CDR1 PRHDT and CDR2 FYEKMQ (reference sequence). Trimming cost V 1 base and J 4 bases, with 11 bases left between them. The CDR3 spans 15 residues. The CDR3 protein is CASSLAGQTKNIQYF. Written as DNA, the CDR3 is TGTGCCAGCAGCTTAGCAGGCCAGACAAAAAACATTCAGTACTTC.

The V gene is TRBV7-9, the J gene TRBJ1-1; a weak D match, TRBD1 (5 bases). The V gene's germline CDR1 is SEHNR and CDR2 FQNEAQ (reference sequence). The CDR3 totals 16 residues. V was trimmed by 5 bases and J by 2 bases, leaving 18 bases between them. Written as DNA, the CDR3 is TGTGCCAGCAGCCCGGCCACACAGGAGGGAAACACTGAAGCTTTCTTT. This translates into CASSPATQEGNTEAFF.

The genes are TRBV5-1 and TRBJ2-1; 8 bases are shared with TRBD2. Germline CDR1 reads SGHRS; CDR2 reads YFSETQ. J lost 0 bases, V lost 3 bases, and 8 bases had no gene match. This CDR3 spans 17 amino acids. The CDR3 here is CASSSVPGTSSYNEQFF. The CDR3 bases are TGCGCCAGCAGCTCGGTACCCGGGACTAGCTCCTACAATGAGCAGTTCTTC.

The rearrangement joins TRBV29-1 to TRBJ1-1, with D uncertain. With 5 bases removed from V and 11 bases from J, the gap between germline ends came to 15 bases. The CDR3 covers 11 residues. Germline CDR1 reads SQVTM; CDR2 reads ANQGSEA. The CDR3 reads CSVSPTSEAFF. The CDR3 DNA reads as TGCAGCGTTTCCCCTACTAGTGAGGCTTTCTTT.

The rearrangement joins TRBV29-1 to TRBJ2-1; tentative D call: TRBD1 (5 bases). V lost 4 bases and J lost 1, with 8 bases in between. The CDR3 covers 13 residues. Looked up from germline, CDR1 is SQVTM and CDR2 is ANQGSEA. The CDR3 DNA reads as TGCAGCGTTGGTGGGGCTTCCTACAATGAGCAGTTCTTC. This gives the protein CSVGGASYNEQFF.

The chain combines TRBV7-3 with TRBJ2-5; TRBD2 matches 12 bases. The CDR3 has 15 amino acids. V gave up 5 bases and J gave up 4 bases; unmatched junction bases: 5. Germline CDR1 and CDR2: SGHTA and FQGTGA. CDR3 coding DNA: TGTGCCAGCAGCGCGACTAGCGGGGGAAGAGAGACCCAGTACTTC. It specifies CASSATSGGRETQYF.

The rearrangement links TRBV5-6 to TRBJ2-3; perhaps TRBD2 as D (6 bases). Trimming pared 1 base from V and 2 bases from J, leaving 14 bases between. Germline CDR1 reads SGHDT; CDR2 reads YYEEEE. The CDR3 contains 16 residues. CDR3 region: CASSLPRDSITDTQYF. The CDR3 DNA sequence: TGTGCCAGCAGCTTGCCCCGGGACTCCATCACAGATACGCAGTATTTT.

This clone was observed a single time. The J gene is TRBJ1-2, the V gene TRBV15, with 11 bases that match TRBD1. J lost 4 bases, V lost 0 bases, and 1 base had no gene match. Per germline, CDR1 LNHNV and CDR2 YYDKDF (reference sequence). The CDR3 contains 15 residues. This chain's CDR3 is CATSREGQGGYGYTF. The CDR3 nucleotides are TGTGCCACCAGCAGAGAGGGACAGGGGGGCTATGGCTACACCTTC.

This sequence joins TRBV2 and TRBJ1-1, with D perhaps matching TRBD1 (5 bases). V lost 10 bases to trimming and J lost 1 base, with 16 bases between them. CDR1 and CDR2 (germline): SNHLY, FYNNEI. CDR3 size: 14 residues. The CDR3 DNA sequence: TGTGCCACCATGAGACAGATTTGGAACACTGAAGCTTTCTTT. Encoded protein: CATMRQIWNTEAFF.

The genes are TRBV10-3 and TRBJ1-1; tentatively, D is TRBD1 (5 bases). V lost 10 bases to trimming and J lost 5 bases, with 14 bases between them. Germline V gives CDR1 ENHRY, CDR2 SYGVKD. The CDR3 sequence is 12 residues long. CDR3 nucleotides: TGTGCCACTAGCGGGGGTGGTACTGAAGCTTTCTTT. Encoded protein: CATSGGGTEAFF.

This chain uses TRBV27 with TRBJ2-5; D is undetermined. Germline lookup yields CDR1 MNHEY and CDR2 SMNVEV (reference sequence). V was cut by 4 bases and J by 5 bases, with 14 bases left in between. CDR3 length: 14 residues. The CDR3 protein is CASSSRPPRETQYF. The CDR3 coding sequence is TGTGCCAGCAGTTCACGTCCTCCCCGGGAGACCCAGTACTTC.

This clone was recorded once. The rearrangement links TRBV7-2 to TRBJ2-7; D gene uncertain. The CDR3 sequence is 13 residues long. V was pared by 5 bases and J by 0 bases, with 8 bases between. CDR1 SGHTA and CDR2 FQGNSA come from the germline V gene. The CDR3 loop reads CASSPSSSYEQYF. The CDR3 DNA follows: TGTGCCAGCAGCCCATCCAGCTCCTACGAGCAGTACTTC. The variable domain in full, completed from reference TRBV7-2 and TRBJ2-7, reads GAGVSQSPSNKVTEKGKDVELRCDPISGHTALYWYRQSLGQGLEFLIYFQGNSAPDKSGLPSDRFSAERTGGSVSTLTIQRTQQEDSAVYLCASSPSSSYEQYFGPGTRLTVT.

Of note for this clone: A junction boundary mismatches the germline segment, possibly from a read error. The chain employs TRBV28 and TRBJ1-5; no clear D gene. The CDR3 has 15 amino acids. Germline values: CDR1 MDHEN, CDR2 SYDVKM. This CDR3 is CASRTRTPSNQPQNF. The DNA of the CDR3 is TGTGCCAGCAGAACCCGAACCCCTAGCAATCAGCCCCAGAATTTT. The full variable domain, rest sourced from reference TRBV28 and TRBJ1-5, is DVKVTQSSRYLVKRTGEKVFLECVQDMDHENMFWYRQDPGLGLRLIYFSYDVKMKEKGDIPEGYSVSREKKERFSLILESASTNQTSMYLCASRTRTPSNQPQNFGDGTRLSIL.

The chain couples TRBV7-6 to TRBJ2-2, with D maybe TRBD1 (5 bases). Trimming cost V 4 bases and J 1 base, with 10 bases left between them. CDR1 is SGHVS and CDR2 is FNYEAQ in the germline V gene. This CDR3 comprises 15 residues. CDR3 DNA: TGTGCCAGCAGCTCAATAGACAGGAACACCGGGGAGCTGTTTTTT. The encoded protein is CASSSIDRNTGELFF.

This clone has only one observation. The chain joins TRBV15 to TRBJ2-1; D might be TRBD2 (6 bases). This CDR3 contains 18 residues. Germline assignment: CDR1 LNHNV and CDR2 YYDKDF (reference sequence). Trimming stripped 0 bases from V and 1 base from J, with 16 bases between. CDR3 sequence (DNA): TGTGCCACCAGCAGAGATTGGTCGCGGGGCTCTTCCTACAATGAGCAGTTCTTC. Its translation is CATSRDWSRGSSYNEQFF.

The chain combines TRBV18 with TRBJ2-2; D is perhaps TRBD2 (6 bases). V gave up 3 bases and J gave up 3 bases, with 14 bases separating them. Germline V gene lookup returns CDR1 KGHSH and CDR2 LQKENI. CDR3 length equals 16 residues. The CDR3 loop reads CASSPLGSGDTGELFF. CDR3 sequence (DNA): TGTGCCAGCTCACCGTTGGGCTCGGGGGACACCGGGGAGCTGTTTTTT.

This clone was observed a single time. The rearrangement joins TRBV4-2 to TRBJ2-7, with 9 nucleotides matching TRBD1. The CDR3 is 14 residues long. CDR1 and CDR2 from the germline V gene are LGHNA and YNFKEQ. V dropped 4 bases and J dropped 5; count of bases not matched to a gene: 6. The CDR3 coding sequence is TGTGCCAGCAGCCCCGGGACAGGGTCCAACGAGCAGTACTTC. This encodes CASSPGTGSNEQYF.

The DNA for the CDR3 is TGTGCCAGCAGTTTCCGAGGGACAGGGGGCCTCTACGAGCAGTACTTC. This translates into CASSFRGTGGLYEQYF. The rearrangement joins TRBV28 to TRBJ2-5, with 12 bases fitting TRBD1. The tail of the sequence fits TRBJ2-7 better, so the J call may be wrong. Germline V gene data show CDR1 as MDHEN and CDR2 as SYDVKM. This CDR3 contains 16 residues.

The chain carries TRBV6-1 and TRBJ1-6; the D gene is possibly TRBD1 (5 bases). Deletions cut 6 bases from V and 7 bases from J, with 13 bases between. The CDR3 covers 14 residues. Germline values: CDR1 MNHNS, CDR2 SASEGT. The DNA for the CDR3 is TGTGCCAGCAGCCTATGGGGGGAGAATTCACCCCTCCACTTT. Protein: CASSLWGENSPLHF.

The chain combines TRBV28 with TRBJ1-4; TRBD1 is a possible D gene (5 bases). The CDR3 covers 15 residues. CDR1 and CDR2 (germline): MDHEN, SYDVKM. The germline V and J ends were trimmed by 7 bases and 8 bases, with 20 bases remaining between them. CDR3 coding DNA: TGTGCCAGCACCCAGCCGTGGGGGGTTGGGGAAAAACTGTTTTTT. Its protein is CASTQPWGVGEKLFF. Looking up the rest from reference TRBV28 and TRBJ1-4 gives the full variable domain: DVKVTQSSRYLVKRTGEKVFLECVQDMDHENMFWYRQDPGLGLRLIYFSYDVKMKEKGDIPEGYSVSREKKERFSLILESASTNQTSMYLCASTQPWGVGEKLFFGSGTQLSVL.

The chain combines TRBV13 with TRBJ1-6; possibly TRBD1 for D (6 bases). CDR3 length equals 15 residues. Germline V lookup: CDR1 PRHDT, CDR2 FYEKMQ (reference sequence). V lost 4 bases to trimming and J lost 0 bases, with 7 bases between them. The CDR3 DNA reads as TGTGCCAGCAGCTCGGACAGCTCCTATAATTCACCCCTCCACTTT. It yields the protein CASSSDSSYNSPLHF.